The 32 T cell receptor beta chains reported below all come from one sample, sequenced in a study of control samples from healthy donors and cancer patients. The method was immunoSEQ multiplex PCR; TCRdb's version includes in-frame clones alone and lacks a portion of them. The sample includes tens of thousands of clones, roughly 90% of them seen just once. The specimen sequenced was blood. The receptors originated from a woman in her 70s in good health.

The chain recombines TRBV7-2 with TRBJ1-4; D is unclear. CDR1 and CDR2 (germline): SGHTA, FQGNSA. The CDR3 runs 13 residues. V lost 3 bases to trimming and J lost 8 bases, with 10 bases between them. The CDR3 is CASSFRTAEKLFF. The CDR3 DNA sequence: TGTGCCAGCAGCTTTAGAACCGCCGAAAAACTGTTTTTT. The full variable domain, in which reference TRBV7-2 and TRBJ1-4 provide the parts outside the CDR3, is GAGVSQSPSNKVTEKGKDVELRCDPISGHTALYWYRQSLGQGLEFLIYFQGNSAPDKSGLPSDRFSAERTGGSVSTLTIQRTQQEDSAVYLCASSFRTAEKLFFGSGTQLSVL.

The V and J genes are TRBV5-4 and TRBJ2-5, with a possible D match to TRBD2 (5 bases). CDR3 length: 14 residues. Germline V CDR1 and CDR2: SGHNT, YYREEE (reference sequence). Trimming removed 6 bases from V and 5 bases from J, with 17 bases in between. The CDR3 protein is CASKTLERGETQYF. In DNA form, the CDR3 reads TGTGCCAGCAAAACTCTCGAGCGAGGGGAGACCCAGTACTTC.

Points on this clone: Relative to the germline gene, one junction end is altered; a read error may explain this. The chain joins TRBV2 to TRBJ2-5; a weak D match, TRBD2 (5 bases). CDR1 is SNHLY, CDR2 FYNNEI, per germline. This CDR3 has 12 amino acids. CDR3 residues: CASSEALLRGNF. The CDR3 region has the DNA TGTGCCAGCAGTGAAGCGCTTCTACGAGGGAACTTC.

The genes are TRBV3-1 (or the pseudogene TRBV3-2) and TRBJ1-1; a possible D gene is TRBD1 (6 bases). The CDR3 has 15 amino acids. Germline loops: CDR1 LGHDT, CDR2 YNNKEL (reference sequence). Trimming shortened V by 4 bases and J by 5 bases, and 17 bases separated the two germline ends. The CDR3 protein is CASSPPRQGKTEAFF. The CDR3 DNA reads TGTGCCAGCAGCCCCCCCCGGCAGGGGAAGACTGAAGCTTTCTTT.

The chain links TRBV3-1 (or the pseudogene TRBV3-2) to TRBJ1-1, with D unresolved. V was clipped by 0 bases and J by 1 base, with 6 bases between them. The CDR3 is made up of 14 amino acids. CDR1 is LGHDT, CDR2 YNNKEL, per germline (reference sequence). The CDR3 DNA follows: TGTGCCAGCAGCCAAGAACCAGGGAACACTGAAGCTTTCTTT. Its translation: CASSQEPGNTEAFF.

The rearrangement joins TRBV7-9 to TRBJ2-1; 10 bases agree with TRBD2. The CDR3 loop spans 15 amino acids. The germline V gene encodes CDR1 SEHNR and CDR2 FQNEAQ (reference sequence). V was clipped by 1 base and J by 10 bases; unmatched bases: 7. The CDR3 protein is CASSLVSLAGEEQFF. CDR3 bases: TGTGCCAGCAGCTTAGTATCGCTAGCGGGAGAAGAGCAGTTCTTC.

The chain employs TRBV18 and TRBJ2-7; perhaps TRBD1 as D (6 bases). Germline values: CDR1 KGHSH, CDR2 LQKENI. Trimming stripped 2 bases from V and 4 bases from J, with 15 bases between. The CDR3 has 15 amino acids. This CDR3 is CASSPVTGNQYEQYF. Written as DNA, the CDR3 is TGTGCCAGCTCACCAGTTACAGGGAATCAATACGAGCAGTACTTC.

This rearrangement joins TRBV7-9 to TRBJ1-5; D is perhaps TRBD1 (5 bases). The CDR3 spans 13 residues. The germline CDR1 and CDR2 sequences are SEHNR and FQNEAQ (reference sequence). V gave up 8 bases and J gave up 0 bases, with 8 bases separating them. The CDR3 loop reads CASGGNSNQPQHF. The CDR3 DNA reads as TGTGCCAGCGGGGGGAATAGCAATCAGCCCCAGCATTTT.

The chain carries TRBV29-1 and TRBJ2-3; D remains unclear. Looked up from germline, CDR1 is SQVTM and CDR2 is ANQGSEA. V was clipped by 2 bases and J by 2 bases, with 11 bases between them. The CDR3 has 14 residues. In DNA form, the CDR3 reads TGCAGCGTTGAAAAGGGCTTCACCACAGATACGCAGTATTTT. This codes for CSVEKGFTTDTQYF.

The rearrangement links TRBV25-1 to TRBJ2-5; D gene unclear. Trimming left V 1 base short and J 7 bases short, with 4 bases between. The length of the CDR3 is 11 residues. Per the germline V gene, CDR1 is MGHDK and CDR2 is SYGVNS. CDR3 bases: TGTGCCAGCAGTGAATTTGTGACCCAGTACTTC. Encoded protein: CASSEFVTQYF. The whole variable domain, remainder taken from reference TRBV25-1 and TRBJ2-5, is EADIYQTPRYLVIGTGKKITLECSQTMGHDKMYWYQQDPGMELHLIHYSYGVNSTEKGDLSSESTVSRIRTEHFPLTLESARPSHTSQYLCASSEFVTQYFGPGTRLLVL.

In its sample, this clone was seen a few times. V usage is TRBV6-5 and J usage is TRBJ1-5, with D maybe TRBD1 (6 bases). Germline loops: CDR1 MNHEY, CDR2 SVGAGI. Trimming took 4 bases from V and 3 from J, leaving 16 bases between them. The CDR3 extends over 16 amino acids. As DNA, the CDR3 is TGTGCCAGCAGTTCCTCGGGAGGGGGGTACAATCAGCCCCAGCATTTT. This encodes CASSSSGGGYNQPQHF.

In nucleotides, the CDR3 is TGTGCCAGCAGCTTACCGGGGGGCAAACTCGTACAGGATGGCTACACCTTC. Amino acids: CASSLPGGKLVQDGYTF. The V and J genes are TRBV13 and TRBJ1-2; weak D call: TRBD1 (6 bases). V was cut by 2 bases and J by 6 bases, with 22 bases left in between. Germline V gene data show CDR1 as PRHDT and CDR2 as FYEKMQ (reference sequence). The CDR3 loop spans 17 amino acids.

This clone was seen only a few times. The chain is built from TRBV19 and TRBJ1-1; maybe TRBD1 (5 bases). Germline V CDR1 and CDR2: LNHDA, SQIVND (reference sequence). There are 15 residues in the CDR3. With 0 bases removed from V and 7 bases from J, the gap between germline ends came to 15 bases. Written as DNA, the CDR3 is TGTGCCAGTAGTATAGACCCTACCAGACAGAATGAAGCTTTCTTT. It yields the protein CASSIDPTRQNEAFF.

The CDR3 sequence is CASSPSGPGNQPQHF. In DNA form, the CDR3 reads TGTGCCAGCAGCCCTTCGGGCCCAGGGAATCAGCCCCAGCATTTT. The gene calls are TRBV3-1 (or the pseudogene TRBV3-2) and TRBJ1-5, with a weak D call TRBD1 (5 bases). CDR1 is LGHDT and CDR2 is YNNKEL in the germline V gene (reference sequence). V dropped 4 bases and J dropped 4 bases, with 14 bases sitting between them. CDR3 length equals 15 residues.

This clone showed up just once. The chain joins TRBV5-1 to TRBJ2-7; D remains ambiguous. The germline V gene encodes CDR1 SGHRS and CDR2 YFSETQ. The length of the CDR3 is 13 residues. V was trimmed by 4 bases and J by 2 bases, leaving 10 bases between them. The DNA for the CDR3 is TGCGCCAGCAGCCCTGGTTCACCCTACGAGCAGTACTTC. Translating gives CASSPGSPYEQYF.

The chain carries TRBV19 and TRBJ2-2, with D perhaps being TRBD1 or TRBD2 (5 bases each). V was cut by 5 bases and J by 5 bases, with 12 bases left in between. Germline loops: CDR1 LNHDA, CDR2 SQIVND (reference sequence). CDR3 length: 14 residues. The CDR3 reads CASSSPGRTGELFF. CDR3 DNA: TGTGCCAGTAGTTCCCCAGGGAGAACCGGGGAGCTGTTTTTT.

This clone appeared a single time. The CDR3 spells CASSLNRQALGGYTF. CDR3 in DNA: TGTGCCAGCAGCTTAAACCGACAGGCCCTCGGTGGCTACACCTTC. The chain carries TRBV13 and TRBJ1-2; tentative D call: TRBD1 (6 bases). The V gene lost 2 bases and the J gene lost 7 bases, with 17 bases spanning the gap. The CDR3 length is 15 residues. From germline, CDR1 is PRHDT and CDR2 FYEKMQ (reference sequence).

The CDR3 sequence: CAIRRGDNYEQYF. In nucleotides, the CDR3 is TGTGCCATTAGAAGGGGGGATAACTACGAGCAGTACTTC. This chain joins TRBV10-3 and TRBJ2-7; either TRBD1 or TRBD2 may fit D (6 bases each). V lost 9 bases and J 3 bases, leaving 15 bases between the germline ends. CDR1 and CDR2 from the germline V gene are ENHRY and SYGVKD. The CDR3 has 13 residues.

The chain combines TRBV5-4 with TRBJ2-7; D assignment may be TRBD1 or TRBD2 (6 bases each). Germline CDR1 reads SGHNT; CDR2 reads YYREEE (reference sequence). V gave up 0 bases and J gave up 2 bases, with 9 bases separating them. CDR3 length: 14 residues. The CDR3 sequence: CASSLGRGPYEQYF. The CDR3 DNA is TGTGCCAGCAGCTTGGGTCGGGGGCCCTACGAGCAGTACTTC. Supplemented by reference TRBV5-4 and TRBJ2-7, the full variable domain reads ETGVTQSPTHLIKTRGQQVTLRCSSQSGHNTVSWYQQALGQGPQFIFQYYREEENGRGNFPPRFSGLQFPNYSSELNVNALELDDSALYLCASSLGRGPYEQYFGPGTRLTVT.

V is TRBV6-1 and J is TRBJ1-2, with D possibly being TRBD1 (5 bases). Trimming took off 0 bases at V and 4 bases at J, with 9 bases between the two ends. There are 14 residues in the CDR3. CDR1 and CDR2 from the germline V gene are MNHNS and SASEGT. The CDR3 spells CASSEAGATYGYTF. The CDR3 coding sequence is TGTGCCAGCAGTGAAGCAGGGGCAACCTATGGCTACACCTTC.

DNA for the CDR3: TGTGCCAGCAGCTTGGGAGCGGGGGCCCCAGATACGCAGTATTTT. This encodes CASSLGAGAPDTQYF. V usage is TRBV5-6 and J usage is TRBJ2-3, with TRBD2 matching 8 bases. Germline loops: CDR1 SGHDT, CDR2 YYEEEE. Trimming took 0 bases from V and 4 from J; bases not matched to a gene: 4. This CDR3 contains 15 residues.

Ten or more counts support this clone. CDR3 coding DNA: TGTGCCAGCAGTGAAGCGGACACCGGGGAGCTGTTTTTT. It codes for CASSEADTGELFF. The rearrangement links TRBV6-1 to TRBJ2-2; D uncertain. Germline V lookup: CDR1 MNHNS, CDR2 SASEGT. CDR3 length equals 13 residues. With 0 bases removed from V and 3 bases from J, the gap between germline ends came to 2 bases.

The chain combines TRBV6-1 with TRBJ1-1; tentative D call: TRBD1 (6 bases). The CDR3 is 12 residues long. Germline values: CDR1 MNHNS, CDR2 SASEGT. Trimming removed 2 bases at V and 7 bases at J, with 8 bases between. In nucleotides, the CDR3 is TGTGCCAGCAGTGAAAGACAGGTTGAAGCTTTCTTT. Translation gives CASSERQVEAFF.

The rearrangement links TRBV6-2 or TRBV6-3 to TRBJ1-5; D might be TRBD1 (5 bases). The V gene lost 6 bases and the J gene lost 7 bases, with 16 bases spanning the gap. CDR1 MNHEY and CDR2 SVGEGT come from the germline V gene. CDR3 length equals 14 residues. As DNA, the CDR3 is TGTGCCAGCAGCCCCGGGGTTTGGGGCCAGCCCCAGCATTTT. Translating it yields CASSPGVWGQPQHF.

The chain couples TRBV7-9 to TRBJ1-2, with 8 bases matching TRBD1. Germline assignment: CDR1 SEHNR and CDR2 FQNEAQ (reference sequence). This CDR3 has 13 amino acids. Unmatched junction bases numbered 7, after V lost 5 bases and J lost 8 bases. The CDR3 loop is CASSPDRGGGYTF. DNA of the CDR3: TGTGCCAGCAGCCCAGACAGGGGAGGGGGCTACACCTTC.

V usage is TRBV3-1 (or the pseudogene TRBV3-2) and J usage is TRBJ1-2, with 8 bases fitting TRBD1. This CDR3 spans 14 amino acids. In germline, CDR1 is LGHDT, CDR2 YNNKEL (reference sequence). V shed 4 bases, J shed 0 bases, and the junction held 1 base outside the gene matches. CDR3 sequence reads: CASSRQGSNYGYTF. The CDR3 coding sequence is TGTGCCAGCAGCCGACAGGGGTCTAACTATGGCTACACCTTC.

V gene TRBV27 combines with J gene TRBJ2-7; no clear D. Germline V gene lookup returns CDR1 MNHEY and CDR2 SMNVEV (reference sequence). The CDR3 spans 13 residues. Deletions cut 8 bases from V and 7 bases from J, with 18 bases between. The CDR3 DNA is TGTGCCAGCTCCGTAAATGGACGGACGGAGCAGTACTTC. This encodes CASSVNGRTEQYF.

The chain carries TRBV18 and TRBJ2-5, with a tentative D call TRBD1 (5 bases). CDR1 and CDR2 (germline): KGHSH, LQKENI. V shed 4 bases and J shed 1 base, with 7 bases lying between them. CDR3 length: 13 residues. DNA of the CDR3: TGTGCCAGCTCACTGGACATCCAAGAGACCCAGTACTTC. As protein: CASSLDIQETQYF.

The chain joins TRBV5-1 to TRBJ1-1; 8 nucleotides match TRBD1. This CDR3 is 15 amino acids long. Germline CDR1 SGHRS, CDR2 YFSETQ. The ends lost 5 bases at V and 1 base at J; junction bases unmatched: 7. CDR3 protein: CASSSRTGSNTEAFF. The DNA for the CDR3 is TGCGCCAGCAGTTCTCGGACAGGGTCGAACACTGAAGCTTTCTTT. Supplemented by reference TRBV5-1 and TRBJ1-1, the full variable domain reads KAGVTQTPRYLIKTRGQQVTLSCSPISGHRSVSWYQQTPGQGLQFLFEYFSETQRNKGNFPGRFSGRQFSNSRSEMNVSTLELGDSALYLCASSSRTGSNTEAFFGQGTRLTVV.

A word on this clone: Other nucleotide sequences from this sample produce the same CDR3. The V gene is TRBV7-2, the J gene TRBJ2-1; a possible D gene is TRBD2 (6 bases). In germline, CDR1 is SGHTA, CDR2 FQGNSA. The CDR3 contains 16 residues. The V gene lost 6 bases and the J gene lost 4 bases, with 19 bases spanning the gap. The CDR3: CASSSRGGGAYNEQFF. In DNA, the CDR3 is TGTGCCAGCAGTTCAAGGGGTGGCGGGGCGTACAATGAGCAGTTCTTC.

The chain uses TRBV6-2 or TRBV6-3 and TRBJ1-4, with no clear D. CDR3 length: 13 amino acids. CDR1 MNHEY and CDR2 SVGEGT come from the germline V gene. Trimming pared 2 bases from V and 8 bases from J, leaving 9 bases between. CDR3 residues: CASSYRAGEKLFF. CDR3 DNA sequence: TGTGCCAGCAGTTACAGGGCGGGCGAAAAACTGTTTTTT.

The CDR3 sequence: CAWSAHPGQRTTTGYTF. CDR3 sequence (DNA): TGTGCCTGGAGTGCTCACCCGGGACAGCGGACTACTACTGGCTACACCTTC. The genes are TRBV30 and TRBJ1-2, with TRBD1 identical over 7 bases. With 1 base clipped from V and 7 bases from J, the junction kept 18 bases outside the gene matches. Germline V CDR1 and CDR2: GTSNPN, SVGIG (reference sequence). The CDR3 totals 17 residues.